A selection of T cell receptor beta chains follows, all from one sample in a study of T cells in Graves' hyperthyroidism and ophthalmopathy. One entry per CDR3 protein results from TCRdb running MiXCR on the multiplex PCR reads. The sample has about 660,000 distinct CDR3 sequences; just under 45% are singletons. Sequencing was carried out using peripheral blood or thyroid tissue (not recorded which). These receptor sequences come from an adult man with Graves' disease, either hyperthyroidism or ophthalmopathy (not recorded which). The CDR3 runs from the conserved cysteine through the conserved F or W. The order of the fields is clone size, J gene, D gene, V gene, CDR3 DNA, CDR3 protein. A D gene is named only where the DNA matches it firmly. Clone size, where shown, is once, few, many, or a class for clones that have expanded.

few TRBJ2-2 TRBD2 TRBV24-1 TGTGCCACCAGTGGGCCGGGGACTAGCGGGTGGAGGGCGAACACCGGGGAGCTGTTTTTT CATSGPGTSGWRANTGELFF
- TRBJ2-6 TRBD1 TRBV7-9 TGTGCCAGCAGCGGACAGGGGGCGCCGGGGGCCAACGTCCTGACTTTC CASSGQGAPGANVLTF
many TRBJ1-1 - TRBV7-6 TGTGCCAGCAGTCGGACAAAGAACACTGAAGCTTTCTTT CASSRTKNTEAFF
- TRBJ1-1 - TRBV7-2 TGTGCCAGCAGTTACGTACGTTTGAACACTGAAGCTTTCTTT CASSYVRLNTEAFF
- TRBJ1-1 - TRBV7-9 TGTGCCAGCAGCACCCCTGGGACGGCAGGGTTAAGGGCTGAAGCTTTCTTT CASSTPGTAGLRAEAFF
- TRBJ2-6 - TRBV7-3 TGTGCCAGCAGCCCACAGGCGAACGTCCTGACTTTC CASSPQANVLTF
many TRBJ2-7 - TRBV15 TGTGCCACCAGCAGAGTTCAGCTCTACGAGCAGTACTTC CATSRVQLYEQYF
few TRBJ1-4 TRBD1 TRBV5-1 TGCGCCAGCAGCTTGGCTCCGACAGGGACTAATGAAAAACTGTTTTTT CASSLAPTGTNEKLFF
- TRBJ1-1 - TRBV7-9 TGTGCCAGCAGGGCCGGCACTAAAGCTTTCTTT CASRAGTKAFF
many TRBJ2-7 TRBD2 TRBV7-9 TGTGCCAGCAGCTTAGGGCGCGGGGGCGAGCAGTACTTC CASSLGRGGEQYF
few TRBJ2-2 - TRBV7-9 TGTGCCAGCAGCCAAGTGGGGGTCACCGGGGAGCTGTTTTTT CASSQVGVTGELFF
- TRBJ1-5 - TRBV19 TGTGCCAGTAAATGGATAGCCGGGAATCAGCCCCAGCATTTT CASKWIAGNQPQHF
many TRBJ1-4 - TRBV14 TGTGCCAGCAGCCTCCCCGACAGTGCAACTAATGAAAAACTGTTTTTT CASSLPDSATNEKLFF
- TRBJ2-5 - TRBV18 TGTGCCAGCTCACCACCTGCCAAAGAGACCCAGTACTTC CASSPPAKETQYF
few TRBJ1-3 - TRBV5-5 TGTGCCAGCAGCTACACAGGAGATTCTGGAAACACCATATATTTT CASSYTGDSGNTIYF
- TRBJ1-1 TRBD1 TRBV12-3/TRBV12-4 TGTGCCAGCAGGGACGGGACAGGGAGGACTGAAGCTTTCTTT CASRDGTGRTEAFF
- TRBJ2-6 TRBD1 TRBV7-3 TGTGCCAGCAGCCCCTTCACAGACAGGGCCGGGGCCAACGTCCTGACTTTC CASSPFTDRAGANVLTF
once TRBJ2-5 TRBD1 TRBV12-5 TGTGCTAGTGGTTTTGCCCGACTCGGACAGGGGAGGAATAGGACCCAGTACTTC CASGFARLGQGRNRTQYF
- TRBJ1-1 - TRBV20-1 TGCAGTGCTAGTCTTAGGGGTTGGGGAACTGAAGCTTTCTTT CSASLRGWGTEAFF
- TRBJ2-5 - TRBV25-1 TGTGCCAGCAGTGCTAGAGGTAGCTTCGAGACCCAGTACTTC CASSARGSFETQYF
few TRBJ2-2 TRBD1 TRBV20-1 TGCAGTGCTAGTAAACAGGGGCCCTCGAACACCGGGGAGCTGTTTTTT CSASKQGPSNTGELFF
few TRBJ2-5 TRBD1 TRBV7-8 TGTGCCAGCACCGCAACAGGGGACGAGACCCAGTACTTC CASTATGDETQYF
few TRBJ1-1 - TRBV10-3 TGTGCCAGCAGTTCCCGTGCTGAAGCTTTCTTT CASSSRAEAFF
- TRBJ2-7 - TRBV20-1 TGCAGTGCTAGATGGACCTCCTCTGAGCAGTACTTC CSARWTSSEQYF